The 27 T cell receptor beta chains reported below all come from one sample, sequenced in a study of T-cell memory formation after mild COVID-19. MiXCR was run by TCRdb on the 5' RACE reads, yielding one entry per CDR3 protein. This table holds about 250,000 distinct CDR3 sequences, roughly 18% found once. The sample consisted of PBMCs or a T cell subset sorted from them (not recorded which). These receptors came from a man between 18 and 29 years old who had mild COVID-19 (a few samples of this study predate the infection). Cell type and time point are not known.

The chain carries TRBV10-3 and TRBJ2-7; no clear D gene. Looked up from germline, CDR1 is ENHRY and CDR2 is SYGVKD. V was pared by 2 bases and J by 3 bases, with 8 bases between. The CDR3 length is 13 residues. The chain's CDR3 is CAISEAGFYEQYV. CDR3 in DNA: TGTGCCATCAGTGAGGCTGGGTTCTACGAGCAGTACGTC.

In its sample, this clonotype was seen a few times. CDR3 nucleotides: TGCGCCAGCACCGGGACGGTAGTCTCTGGGGCCAACGTCCTGACTTTC. Its protein is CASTGTVVSGANVLTF. The gene calls are TRBV5-1 and TRBJ2-6; D may match TRBD1 or TRBD2 (5 bases each). Germline CDR1 and CDR2: SGHRS and YFSETQ. V shed 6 bases and J shed 0 bases, with 13 bases lying between them. The CDR3 contains 16 residues. The whole variable domain, remainder taken from reference TRBV5-1 and TRBJ2-6, is KAGVTQTPRYLIKTRGQQVTLSCSPISGHRSVSWYQQTPGQGLQFLFEYFSETQRNKGNFPGRFSGRQFSNSRSEMNVSTLELGDSALYLCASTGTVVSGANVLTFGAGSRLTVL.

V usage is TRBV7-9 and J usage is TRBJ2-4; D is unresolved. The CDR3 covers 14 residues. The ends were cut back, 3 bases at V and 8 bases at J, with 14 bases in the middle. CDR1 is SEHNR, CDR2 FQNEAQ, per germline (reference sequence). The CDR3 DNA reads as TGTGCCAGCAGCTTGAGCACCCCGGCGGACATTCAGTACTTC. Translated: CASSLSTPADIQYF.

This clonotype was observed a handful of times. V gene TRBV3-1 combines with J gene TRBJ2-5; no reliable D call. The germline V gene encodes CDR1 LGHDT and CDR2 YNNKEL (reference sequence). Deletions cut 2 bases from V and 0 bases from J, with 1 base between. There are 12 residues in the CDR3. DNA of the CDR3: TGTGCCAGCAGCCAAAACCAAGAGACCCAGTACTTC. It specifies CASSQNQETQYF.

This clonotype was detected many times. The V call is TRBV20-1, the J call TRBJ2-7; D is perhaps TRBD1 or TRBD2 (8 bases each). Germline CDR1 DFQATT, CDR2 SNEGSKA (reference sequence). V was trimmed by 3 bases and J by 7 bases, leaving 22 bases between them. The CDR3 totals 15 residues. The CDR3 DNA sequence: TGCAGTGCTAGCGGCGGGGGGACAGGAGTGAATGAGCAGTACTTC. As protein: CSASGGGTGVNEQYF.

This clonotype has a count of ten or more. The J gene is TRBJ2-5, the V gene TRBV4-1, with 11 nucleotides matching TRBD2. The CDR3 runs 17 residues. The germline CDR1 and CDR2 sequences are MGHRA and YSYEKL. V shed 5 bases, J shed 2 bases, and the junction held 10 bases outside the gene matches. CDR3 in amino acids: CASSKRLAGNFQETQYF. The CDR3 DNA sequence: TGCGCCAGCAGCAAAAGACTAGCGGGGAATTTTCAAGAGACCCAGTACTTC.

This chain uses TRBV20-1 with TRBJ2-1; unclear D gene. The CDR3 is 13 amino acids. V was pared by 5 bases and J by 6 bases, with 14 bases between. Germline V CDR1 and CDR2: DFQATT, SNEGSKA (reference sequence). Here the CDR3 DNA reads TGCAGTGCTGGGAAGGAATGGTCCAATGAGCAGTTCTTC. This codes for CSAGKEWSNEQFF.

This clonotype was observed a handful of times. The genes are TRBV9 and TRBJ2-1; tentatively, D is TRBD2 (5 bases). This CDR3 contains 13 residues. Trimming stripped 2 bases from V and 9 bases from J, with 12 bases between. Germline loops: CDR1 SGDLS, CDR2 YYNGEE. The CDR3 coding sequence is TGTGCCAGCAGCGTGACTACTAGTTCTGAGCAGTTCTTC. Amino acid sequence: CASSVTTSSEQFF.

This clonotype turned up a few times. The chain joins TRBV12-3 or TRBV12-4 to TRBJ2-7; perhaps D is TRBD1 or TRBD2 (6 bases each). CDR3 length equals 14 residues. The V and J ends lost 6 bases and 6 bases respectively, with 18 bases between them. The CDR3 region has the DNA TGTGCCAGCAGAACCGCCTGGGGGGCCGGCGAGCAGTACTTC. As protein: CASRTAWGAGEQYF.

There are a few counts of this clonotype. The chain couples TRBV2 to TRBJ2-1; D ambiguous. The germline V gene has CDR1 SNHLY and CDR2 FYNNEI. The CDR3 loop spans 13 amino acids. V lost 1 base, J lost 3 bases, and 4 bases lay in between. CDR3 sequence (DNA): TGTGCCAGCAGTGAAGACAGCTACAATGAGCAGTTCTTC. It translates to CASSEDSYNEQFF.

This sequence joins TRBV3-1 and TRBJ2-2; TRBD1 matches 7 bases. CDR3 size: 15 residues. CDR1 and CDR2 (germline): LGHDT, YNNKEL (reference sequence). V gave up 3 bases and J gave up 6 bases; unmatched junction bases: 7. The CDR3, as DNA: TGTGCCAGCAGCCACTCGGACAGGAGTGCCGGGGAGCTGTTTTTT. Translation gives CASSHSDRSAGELFF.

The CDR3 is CASSSTSGPDTQYF. CDR3 nucleotides: TGTGCCAGCAGCTCCACTAGCGGGCCAGATACGCAGTATTTT. The chain joins TRBV7-2 to TRBJ2-3; TRBD2 aligns across 9 bases. V trimming: 4 bases; J trimming: 4 bases; junction bases outside the gene matches: 3. In germline, CDR1 is SGHTA, CDR2 FQGNSA. This CDR3 region has 14 residues.

This chain connects TRBV3-1 to TRBJ1-1; a possible D gene is TRBD1 (6 bases). This CDR3 has 11 residues. Germline CDR1 and CDR2: LGHDT and YNNKEL (reference sequence). The ends were cut back, 8 bases at V and 10 bases at J, with 14 bases in the middle. CDR3 in DNA: TGTGCCAGCGCTACCGGAGGGGGAGCTTTCTTT. Residues: CASATGGGAFF.

This clonotype was detected ten times or more. Relative to the germline gene, one junction end is altered; a read error may explain this. The rearrangement uses TRBV3-1 and TRBJ2-7; 8 positions match TRBD2. Germline CDR1 and CDR2: LGHDT and YNNKEL (reference sequence). The CDR3 is made up of 13 amino acids. The CDR3 loop is CASTRTSSHEQYF. CDR3 DNA sequence: TGTGCCAGCACCCGGACTAGCTCCCACGAGCAGTACTTC.

The table lists this clonotype with many counts. This chain joins TRBV5-1 and TRBJ2-3, with 7 bases lining up with TRBD2. Germline-derived CDR1 and CDR2 are SGHRS and YFSETQ. The CDR3 runs to 16 residues. With V trimmed by 2 bases and J by 0 bases, 6 bases remained unmatched. CDR3 sequence: CASSFTGGSSTDTQYF. CDR3 coding DNA: TGCGCCAGCAGCTTTACCGGGGGGTCTAGCACAGATACGCAGTATTTT.

This clonotype was detected only a few times. The chain couples TRBV28 to TRBJ1-1; D remains unclear. Germline lookup yields CDR1 MDHEN and CDR2 SYDVKM. The CDR3 consists of 12 residues. V gave up 10 bases and J gave up 0 bases, with 9 bases separating them. CDR3 in DNA: TGTGCCACCGGCGACCTGAACACTGAAGCTTTCTTT. Protein product: CATGDLNTEAFF.

The CDR3, as DNA: TGTGCCAGCAGCGTAGGACTAGGGGGTTCAGATACGCAGTATTTT. It encodes CASSVGLGGSDTQYF. The chain carries TRBV9 and TRBJ2-3; the D call may be TRBD1 or TRBD2 (6 bases each). The V end was cut by 0 bases, the J end by 4 bases, with 12 bases between. The CDR3 is made up of 15 amino acids. Germline lookup yields CDR1 SGDLS and CDR2 YYNGEE.

This clonotype was picked up a small number of times. The rearrangement uses TRBV4-3 and TRBJ1-6, with unresolved D. The CDR3 runs to 15 residues. The V end lost 0 bases, the J end lost 10 bases, and 13 bases lay between the germline ends. Per germline, CDR1 LGHNA and CDR2 YSLEER. The CDR3 DNA is TGCGCCAGCAGCCAAGATCGGTACGGGAACTCACCCCTCCACTTT. Translating it yields CASSQDRYGNSPLHF.

This clonotype was picked up a small number of times. The rearrangement uses TRBV12-3 or TRBV12-4 and TRBJ1-3, with a tentative D call TRBD1 (6 bases). The length of the CDR3 is 15 residues. Trimming took 3 bases from V and 4 from J, leaving 13 bases between them. As DNA, the CDR3 is TGTGCCAGCAGTTTCGGGGCAGGGGCCGGAAACACCATATATTTT. This sequence encodes CASSFGAGAGNTIYF.

This clonotype was counted a few times. The V gene is TRBV5-5, the J gene TRBJ2-1, with 9 bases aligning to TRBD2. The CDR3 has 15 residues. Germline values: CDR1 SGHKS, CDR2 YYEKEE (reference sequence). V lost 4 bases to trimming and J lost 1 base; unmatched junction nucleotides: 3. The CDR3 DNA follows: TGTGCCAGCAGCAAAAGCGGGGGGTCCTACAATGAGCAGTTCTTC. This translates into CASSKSGGSYNEQFF.

Relative to its sample, this clonotype is medium-sized (0.01 to 0.1%). The rearrangement links TRBV4-3 to TRBJ2-1; 12 bases match TRBD2. The junction had 1 base not matched to a gene; V was cut back by 0 bases and J by 4 bases. The CDR3 spans 16 residues. CDR1 and CDR2 from the germline V gene are LGHNA and YSLEER. CDR3 residues: CASSQETSGGYNEQFF. DNA of the CDR3: TGCGCCAGCAGCCAAGAAACTAGCGGGGGGTACAATGAGCAGTTCTTC.

J is TRBJ2-2 and V is TRBV7-3, with D unclear. The ends were cut back, 2 bases at V and 1 base at J, with 8 bases in the middle. Germline CDR1 SGHTA, CDR2 FQGTGA. The CDR3 contains 15 residues. CDR3 protein: CASSLDPGNTGELFF. CDR3 DNA: TGTGCCAGCAGCTTAGATCCGGGGAACACCGGGGAGCTGTTTTTT.

The chain couples TRBV28 to TRBJ2-7; a possible D gene is TRBD2 (6 bases). Germline CDR1 is MDHEN and CDR2 is SYDVKM. V was clipped by 5 bases and J by 5 bases, with 16 bases between them. The CDR3 has 14 amino acids. The DNA for the CDR3 is TGTGCCAGCAGTGCTCCAGGGAGGACCCACGAGCAGTACGTC. This sequence encodes CASSAPGRTHEQYV.

This chain joins TRBV20-1 and TRBJ2-7; D gene unclear. Germline CDR1 and CDR2: DFQATT and SNEGSKA (reference sequence). There are 12 residues in the CDR3. Trimming left V 4 bases short and J 3 bases short, with 10 bases between. The CDR3 region is CSAIGVIYEQYF. CDR3 sequence (DNA): TGCAGTGCTATAGGCGTCATCTACGAGCAGTACTTC.

The chain employs TRBV28 and TRBJ2-2; D ambiguous. V dropped 7 bases and J dropped 1 base, with 10 bases sitting between them. Germline V gene sequence: CDR1 MDHEN, CDR2 SYDVKM. CDR3 size: 14 residues. The CDR3 sequence is CASKIPLNTGELFF. In nucleotides, the CDR3 is TGTGCCAGCAAGATCCCCTTGAACACCGGGGAGCTGTTTTTT.

The CDR3 sequence: CASSLMGHGNSPLHF. The CDR3 bases are TGTGCCAGCAGCTTAATGGGACACGGAAATTCACCCCTCCACTTT. The V and J genes are TRBV7-6 and TRBJ1-6; possibly TRBD1 for D (6 bases). Germline V gene sequence: CDR1 SGHVS, CDR2 FNYEAQ. V was cut by 2 bases and J by 7 bases, with 12 bases left in between. The CDR3 spans 15 residues. Full variable domain (rest looked up from reference TRBV7-6 and TRBJ1-6): GAGVSQSPRYKVTKRGQDVALRCDPISGHVSLYWYRQALGQGPEFLTYFNYEAQQDKSGLPNDRFSAERPEGSISTLTIQRTEQRDSAMYRCASSLMGHGNSPLHFGNGTRLTVT.

This clonotype was picked up many times. This chain connects TRBV7-2 to TRBJ2-2, with a tentative D call TRBD1 (6 bases). The V end lost 5 bases, the J end lost 5 bases, and 9 bases lay between the germline ends. CDR1 is SGHTA, CDR2 FQGNSA, per germline. There are 13 residues in the CDR3. The CDR3 nucleotides are TGTGCCAGCAGCGTTACAGGGACCGGGGAGCTGTTTTTT. Protein sequence: CASSVTGTGELFF.